This T cell receptor beta chain was sequenced for a study of blood T cell repertoires in COVID-19 (dated by TCRdb to 2018 to 2021). Study-wide context: Samples from collaborators originated in the United States, Italy and Spain and spanned both the acute and convalescent phases of COVID-19. The prospective study material was composed of cDNA or gDNA derived from T cells, B-cell-depleted T cells, or PBMCs. Subjects who had been exposed to COVID-19, were actively infected with it, or had recovered from it provided the deeply sampled blood TCRbeta repertoires that made up the dataset. The repertoires were released in a freely available public database meant as a resource for research on the immune response to SARS-CoV-2. Samples were obtained from the ongoing ImmuneRACE study (first 160 participants) and from over 1,000 subjects provided by 6 global collaborators. Nearly every sample came with metadata listing a de-identified subject ID, COVID-19 status, age in years and sex. Where available, HLA class I and class II types were taken from metadata supplied by the sample provider and were not determined by assay-based typing. Broader findings and caveats from the paper: Clinical and demographic metadata were provided uncurated, with the amount varying by source and participant.

One collaborating source in Seattle enrolled patients during active infection and followed them longitudinally through the course of disease. Whole blood was collected in K2EDTA tubes by collaborating institutions according to the institutions' own protocols. For TCRbeta analysis, collaborator samples were shipped as frozen whole blood, as isolated PBMCs, or as DNA extracted from either sample type. Worth noting for this clone: Its antigen specificity is not known. No quality values exist for individual bases; no much larger clone is one base distant.

Spanning cysteine to phenylalanine, the CDR3 consists of 15 amino acids. Only the CDR3 portion is preserved as DNA: 45 bases, with reading frame beginning at the first base. V sheds 0 bases and J sheds 3 bases, leaving 13 bases between their ends. The germline V gene supplies CDR1 SGHRS and CDR2 YFSETQ. The immunoSEQ Assay, a bias-controlled multiplex PCR, was used to amplify TCRbeta CDR3 regions from genomic DNA. In the paper's pipeline: The number of nucleated cells in each sample was estimated from the amplification of reference gene primers within the assay. Sequence reads were collapsed and filtered to measure the absolute abundance of every unique TCRbeta CDR3 rearrangement. For each sample, productive Simpson clonality was calculated as the square root of Simpson's diversity index over productive rearrangements. In its TCRdb copy, this immuneACCESS table keeps in-frame sequences only and misses some clones. Where compared with another copy, unresolved V genes explain less than half of these, and the others have no known cause. The V and J calls and clone size were taken over from that table, and D and trimming were inferred from the DNA. The sample yields tens of thousands of clones; approximately 90% were counted once. 0.35% to 0.4% of the sample comes from the top ten.

The sequence links TRBV5-1 to TRBJ2-7, with TRBD2 as a weak D call on 6 bases. The receptor was isolated from a man between 50 and 59 years old with COVID-19, enrolled during active disease. The sample was peripheral blood. This receptor carries the CDR3 CASSLDPGEVYEQYF. The DNA sequence is given as TGCGCCAGCAGCTTGGATCCGGGGGAGGTCTACGAGCAGTACTTC.